This T cell receptor (beta chain) was obtained from a study of CD8 T cells in Susac syndrome. RNA, at roughly 0.45 to 1 ug, was reverse transcribed with random hexamers. The TCR beta CDR3 was amplified by immunoSEQ multiplex PCR across 54 Vbeta, 13 Jbeta. MiXCR was run by TCRdb on the immunoSEQ multiplex PCR reads, yielding one entry per CDR3 protein. The data show 400,000 or so distinct CDR3 sequences, about 85% seen once. This CDR3 comprises 18 residues. The germline V gene encodes CDR1 LGHNA and CDR2 YNFKEQ. V lost 2 bases, J lost 0 bases, and 17 bases lay in between. This clonotype was sampled from a human donor with multiple sclerosis. Sequenced input: CD8+ T cells from PBMCs. The V gene is TRBV4-2, the J gene TRBJ2-1; TRBD1 or TRBD2 may be the D gene (5 bases each). The CDR3 nucleotides read TGTGCCAGCAGCCAATATTACGGGACGCCAAGCTCCTACAATGAGCAGTTCTTC. Protein product: CASSQYYGTPSSYNEQFF.